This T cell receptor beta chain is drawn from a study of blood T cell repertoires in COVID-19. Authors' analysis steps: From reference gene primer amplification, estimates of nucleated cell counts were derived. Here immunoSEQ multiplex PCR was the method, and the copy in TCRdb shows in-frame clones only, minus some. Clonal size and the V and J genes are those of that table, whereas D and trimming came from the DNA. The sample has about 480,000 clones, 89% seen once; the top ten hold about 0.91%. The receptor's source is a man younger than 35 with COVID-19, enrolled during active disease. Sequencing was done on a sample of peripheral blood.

CDR3 in amino acids: CASSIGDSTYEQYF. For the CDR3, the DNA is TGTGCCAGTAGTATTGGGGACAGTACCTACGAGCAGTACTTC. The V and J genes are TRBV19 and TRBJ2-7; TRBD1 matches at 7 bases. The CDR3 sequence is 14 residues long. Germline V CDR1 and CDR2: LNHDA, SQIVND (reference sequence). V shed 3 bases, J shed 2 bases, and the junction held 4 bases outside the gene matches.